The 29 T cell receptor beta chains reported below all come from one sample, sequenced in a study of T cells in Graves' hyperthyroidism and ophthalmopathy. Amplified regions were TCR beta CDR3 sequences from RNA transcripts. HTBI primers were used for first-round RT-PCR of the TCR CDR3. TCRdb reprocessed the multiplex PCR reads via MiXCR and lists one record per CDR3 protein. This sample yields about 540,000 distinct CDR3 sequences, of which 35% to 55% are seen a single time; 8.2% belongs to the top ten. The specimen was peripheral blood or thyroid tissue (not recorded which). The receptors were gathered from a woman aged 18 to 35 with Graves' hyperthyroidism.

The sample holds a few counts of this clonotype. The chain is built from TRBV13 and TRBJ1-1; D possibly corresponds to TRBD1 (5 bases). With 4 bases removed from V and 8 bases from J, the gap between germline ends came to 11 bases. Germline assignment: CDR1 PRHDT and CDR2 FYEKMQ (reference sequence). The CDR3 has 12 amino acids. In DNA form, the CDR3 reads TGTGCCAGCAGCTCACAGGACGCCGAAGCTTTCTTT. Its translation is CASSSQDAEAFF.

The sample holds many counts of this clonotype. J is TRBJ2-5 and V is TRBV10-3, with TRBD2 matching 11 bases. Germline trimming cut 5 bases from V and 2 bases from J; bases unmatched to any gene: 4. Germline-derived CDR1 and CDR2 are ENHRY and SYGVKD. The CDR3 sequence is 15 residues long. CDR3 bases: TGTGCCATCAGTCCCCGGACTAGCGGGCAAGAGACCCAGTACTTC. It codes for CAISPRTSGQETQYF.

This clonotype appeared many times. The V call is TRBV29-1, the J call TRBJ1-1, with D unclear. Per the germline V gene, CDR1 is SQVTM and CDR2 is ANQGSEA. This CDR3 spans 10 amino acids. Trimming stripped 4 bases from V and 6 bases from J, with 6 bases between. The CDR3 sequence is CSVGGAEAFF. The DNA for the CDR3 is TGCAGCGTTGGCGGCGCTGAAGCTTTCTTT. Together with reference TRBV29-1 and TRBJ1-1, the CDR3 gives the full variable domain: SAVISQKPSRDICQRGTSLTIQCQVDSQVTMMFWYRQQPGQSLTLIATANQGSEATYESGFVIDKFPISRPNLTFSTLTVSNMSPEDSSIYLCSVGGAEAFFGQGTRLTVV.

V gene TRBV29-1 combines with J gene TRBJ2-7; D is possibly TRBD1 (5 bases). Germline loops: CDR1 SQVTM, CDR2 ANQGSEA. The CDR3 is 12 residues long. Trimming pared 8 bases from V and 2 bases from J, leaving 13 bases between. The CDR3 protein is CSLDRVAYEQYF. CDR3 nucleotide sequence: TGCAGCTTAGACAGAGTGGCCTACGAGCAGTACTTC.

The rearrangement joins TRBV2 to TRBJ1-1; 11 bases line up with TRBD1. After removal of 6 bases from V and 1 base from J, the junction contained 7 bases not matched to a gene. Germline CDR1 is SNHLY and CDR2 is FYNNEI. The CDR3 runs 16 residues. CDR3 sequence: CASSRGQGDWNTEAFF. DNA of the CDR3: TGTGCCAGCAGCCGGGGACAGGGGGATTGGAACACTGAAGCTTTCTTT.

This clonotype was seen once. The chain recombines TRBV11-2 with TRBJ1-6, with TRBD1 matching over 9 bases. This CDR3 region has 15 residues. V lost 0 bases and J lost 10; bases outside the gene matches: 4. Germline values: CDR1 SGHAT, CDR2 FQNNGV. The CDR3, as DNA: TGTGCCAGCAGCTTAGACGGGACAGGGACATCACCCCTCCACTTT. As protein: CASSLDGTGTSPLHF.

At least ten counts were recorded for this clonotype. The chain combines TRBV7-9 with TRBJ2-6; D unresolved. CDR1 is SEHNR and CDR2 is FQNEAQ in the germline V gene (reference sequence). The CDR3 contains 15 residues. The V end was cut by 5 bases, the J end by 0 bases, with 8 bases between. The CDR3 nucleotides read TGTGCCAGCAGCCCCCCCGGCTCTGGGGCCAACGTCCTGACTTTC. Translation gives CASSPPGSGANVLTF.

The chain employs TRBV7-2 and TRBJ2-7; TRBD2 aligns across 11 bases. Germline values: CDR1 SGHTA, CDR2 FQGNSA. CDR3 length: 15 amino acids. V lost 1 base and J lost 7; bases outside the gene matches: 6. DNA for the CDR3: TGTGCCAGCAGCTTAGTAGCGGGAGGGCCGGGGGAGCAGTACTTC. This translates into CASSLVAGGPGEQYF.

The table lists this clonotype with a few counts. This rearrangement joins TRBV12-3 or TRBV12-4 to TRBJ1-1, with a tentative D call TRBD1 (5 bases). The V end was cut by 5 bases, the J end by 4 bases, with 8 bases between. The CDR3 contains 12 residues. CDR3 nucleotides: TGTGCCAGCAGTCCGGACACCACTGAAGCTTTCTTT. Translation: CASSPDTTEAFF.

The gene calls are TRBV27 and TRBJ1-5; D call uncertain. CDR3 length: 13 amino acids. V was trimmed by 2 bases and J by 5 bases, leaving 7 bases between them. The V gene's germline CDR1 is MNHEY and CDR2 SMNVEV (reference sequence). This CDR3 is CASSLKGHQPQHF. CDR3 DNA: TGTGCCAGCAGTTTAAAGGGTCATCAGCCCCAGCATTTT.

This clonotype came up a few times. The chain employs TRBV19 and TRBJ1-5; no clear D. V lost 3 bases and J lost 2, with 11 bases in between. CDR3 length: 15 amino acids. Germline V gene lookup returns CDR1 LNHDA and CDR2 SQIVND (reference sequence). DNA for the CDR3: TGTGCCAGTAGTATCAGAGGTGATCGCAATCAGCCCCAGCATTTT. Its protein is CASSIRGDRNQPQHF.

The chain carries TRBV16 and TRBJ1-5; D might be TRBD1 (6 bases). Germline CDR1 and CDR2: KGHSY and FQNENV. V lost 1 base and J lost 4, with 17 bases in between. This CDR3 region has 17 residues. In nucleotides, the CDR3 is TGTGCCAGCAGCCAATGGCTCCCGGGACAACGAAATCAGCCCCAGCATTTT. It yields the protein CASSQWLPGQRNQPQHF.

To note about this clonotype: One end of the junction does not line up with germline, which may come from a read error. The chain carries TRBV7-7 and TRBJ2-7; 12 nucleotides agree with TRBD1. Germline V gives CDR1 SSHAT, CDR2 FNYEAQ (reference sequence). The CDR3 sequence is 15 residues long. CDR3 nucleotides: TGTGCTAGCACCCCCGGGACAGGGGGCTTCTACGAGCAGTACTTC. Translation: CASTPGTGGFYEQYF.

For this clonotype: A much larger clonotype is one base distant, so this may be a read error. The CDR3 DNA reads TGTGCCAGCAGTGAAGGGTTAAGGGCGGACACTGAAGCTTTCTTT. It encodes CASSEGLRADTEAFF. The chain links TRBV2 to TRBJ1-1; the D is unclear. Trimming took 1 base from V and 3 from J, leaving 12 bases between them. The germline V gene has CDR1 SNHLY and CDR2 FYNNEI. The CDR3 totals 15 residues.

CDR3 region: CASSTGEDEQFF. The CDR3 nucleotides read TGTGCCAGCAGTACAGGGGAGGATGAGCAGTTCTTC. V gene TRBV2 combines with J gene TRBJ2-1; TRBD1 is a possible D gene (7 bases). This CDR3 is 12 amino acids long. The V gene lost 5 bases and the J gene lost 8 bases, with 10 bases spanning the gap. Germline CDR1 SNHLY, CDR2 FYNNEI.

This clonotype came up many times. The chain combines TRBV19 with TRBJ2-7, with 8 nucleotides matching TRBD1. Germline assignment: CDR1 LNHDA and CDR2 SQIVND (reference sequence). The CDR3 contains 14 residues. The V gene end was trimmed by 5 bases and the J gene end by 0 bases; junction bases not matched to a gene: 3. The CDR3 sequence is CASSWDRSSYEQYF. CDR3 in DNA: TGTGCCAGTAGTTGGGACAGGAGCTCCTACGAGCAGTACTTC.

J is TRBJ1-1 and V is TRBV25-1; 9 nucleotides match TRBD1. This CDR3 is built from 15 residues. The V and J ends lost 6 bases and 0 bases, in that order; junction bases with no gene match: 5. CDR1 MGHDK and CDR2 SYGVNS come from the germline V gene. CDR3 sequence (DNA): TGTGCCAGCAGAACCGGGACAGGGATGAACACTGAAGCTTTCTTT. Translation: CASRTGTGMNTEAFF.

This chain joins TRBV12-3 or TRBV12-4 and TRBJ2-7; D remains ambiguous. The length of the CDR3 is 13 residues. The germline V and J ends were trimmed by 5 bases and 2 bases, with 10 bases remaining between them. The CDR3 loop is CASSTDITYEQYF. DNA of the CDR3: TGTGCCAGCAGTACTGACATCACCTACGAGCAGTACTTC.

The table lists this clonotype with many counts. CDR3 in amino acids: CASSSAANYGYTF. The CDR3 region has the DNA TGTGCCAGCAGCTCAGCCGCTAACTATGGCTACACCTTC. This rearrangement joins TRBV7-9 to TRBJ1-2; D call uncertain. Germline CDR1 and CDR2: SEHNR and FQNEAQ (reference sequence). The V and J ends lost 4 bases and 0 bases respectively, with 6 bases between them. This CDR3 is 13 amino acids long. Supplemented by reference TRBV7-9 and TRBJ1-2, the full variable domain reads DTGVSQNPRHKITKRGQNVTFRCDPISEHNRLYWYRQTLGQGPEFLTYFQNEAQLEKSRLLSDRFSAERPKGSFSTLEIQRTEQGDSAMYLCASSSAANYGYTFGSGTRLTVV.

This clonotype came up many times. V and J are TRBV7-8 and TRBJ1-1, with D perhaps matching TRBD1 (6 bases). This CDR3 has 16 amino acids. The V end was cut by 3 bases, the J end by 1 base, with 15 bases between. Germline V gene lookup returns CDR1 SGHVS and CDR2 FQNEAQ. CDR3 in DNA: TGTGCCAGCAGCTTGGCGAGGACAGCTAAGAACACTGAAGCTTTCTTT. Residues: CASSLARTAKNTEAFF.

The CDR3 coding sequence is TGCGCCAGCGGAACTGGCGGGAGTTTCACCGGGGAGCTGTTTTTT. Protein: CASGTGGSFTGELFF. V is TRBV5-1 and J is TRBJ2-2; 7 bases are a match to TRBD2. Trimming removed 7 bases from V and 4 bases from J; junction bases left unmatched: 10. Germline V gene lookup returns CDR1 SGHRS and CDR2 YFSETQ. This CDR3 is built from 15 residues.

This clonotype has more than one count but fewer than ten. This chain's CDR3 is CSVEDPGNYEQYF. As DNA, the CDR3 is TGCAGCGTTGAAGATCCAGGCAACTACGAGCAGTACTTC. This sequence joins TRBV29-1 and TRBJ2-7; D ambiguous. The CDR3 is 13 residues long. The germline V gene encodes CDR1 SQVTM and CDR2 ANQGSEA. With 0 bases removed from V and 3 bases from J, the gap between germline ends came to 9 bases.

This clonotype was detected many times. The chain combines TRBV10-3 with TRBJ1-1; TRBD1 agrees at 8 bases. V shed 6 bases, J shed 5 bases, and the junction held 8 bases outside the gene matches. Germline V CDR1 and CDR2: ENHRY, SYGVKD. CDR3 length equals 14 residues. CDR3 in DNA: TGTGCCATCAGGAGGGGACAGGAGAGGACTGAAGCTTTCTTT. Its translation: CAIRRGQERTEAFF.

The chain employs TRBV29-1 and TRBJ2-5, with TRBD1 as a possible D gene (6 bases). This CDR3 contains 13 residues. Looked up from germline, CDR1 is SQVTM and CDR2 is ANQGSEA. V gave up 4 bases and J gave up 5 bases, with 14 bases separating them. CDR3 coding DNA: TGCAGCGTTGCGACATGGCAGGGGGAGACCCAGTACTTC. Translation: CSVATWQGETQYF.

In DNA, the CDR3 is TGTGCCAGCAGCTTGGACAGGGGTATGTATCAGCCCCAGCATTTT. Its translation: CASSLDRGMYQPQHF. The chain employs TRBV9 and TRBJ1-5; 9 bases line up with TRBD1. This CDR3 comprises 15 residues. Per germline, CDR1 SGDLS and CDR2 YYNGEE. Trimming removed 4 bases from V and 5 bases from J; junction bases left unmatched: 7. The whole variable domain, remainder taken from reference TRBV9 and TRBJ1-5, is DSGVTQTPKHLITATGQRVTLRCSPRSGDLSVYWYQQSLDQGLQFLIQYYNGEERAKGNILERFSAQQFPDLHSELNLSSLELGDSALYFCASSLDRGMYQPQHFGDGTRLSIL.

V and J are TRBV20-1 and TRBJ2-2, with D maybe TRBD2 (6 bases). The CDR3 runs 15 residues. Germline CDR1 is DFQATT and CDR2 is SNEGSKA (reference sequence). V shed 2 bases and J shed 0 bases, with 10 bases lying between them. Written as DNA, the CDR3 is TGCAGTGCTAGAATGGCGGGGCCGAACACCGGGGAGCTGTTTTTT. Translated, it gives CSARMAGPNTGELFF.

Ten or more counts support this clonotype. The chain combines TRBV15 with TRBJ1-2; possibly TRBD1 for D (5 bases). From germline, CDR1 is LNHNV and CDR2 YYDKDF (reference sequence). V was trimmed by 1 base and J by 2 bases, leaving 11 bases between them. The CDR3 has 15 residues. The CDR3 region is CATSRGQGTNYGYTF. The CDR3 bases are TGTGCCACCAGCAGAGGCCAAGGGACCAACTATGGCTACACCTTC.

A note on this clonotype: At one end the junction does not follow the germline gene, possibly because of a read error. The CDR3 bases are TGCGCCAGCAGCCAAGACAGGGGATCATCCTACGAGCAGTACTTC. It translates to CASSQDRGSSYEQYF. The chain couples TRBV7-3 to TRBJ2-7; 8 nucleotides agree with TRBD1. Germline values: CDR1 SGHTA, CDR2 FQGTGA. There are 15 residues in the CDR3.

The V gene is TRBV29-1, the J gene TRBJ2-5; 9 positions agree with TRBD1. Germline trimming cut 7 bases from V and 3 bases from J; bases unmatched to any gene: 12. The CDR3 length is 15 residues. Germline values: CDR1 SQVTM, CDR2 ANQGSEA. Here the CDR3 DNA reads TGCAGCGCCGCAACGGGGACAGGGCTGGAAGAGACCCAGTACTTC. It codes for CSAATGTGLEETQYF.